This T cell receptor (beta chain) comes out of a study of cytomegalovirus exposure and HLA in healthy donors. About this clone itself: The antigen is not known.

Findings of the study overall: Researchers catalogued 150 or so TCR beta chains as cytomegalovirus-associated.

The PCR was carried out with 60 Vbeta primers and 13 Jbeta primers. Profiling relied on immunoSEQ multiplex PCR, and the TCRdb table lists in-frame clones only, not all of them. Here the sample spans some 20,000 clones, roughly 75% being singletons. V dropped 6 bases and J dropped 0 bases, with 12 bases sitting between them. Germline V lookup: CDR1 SQVTM, CDR2 ANQGSEA. The CDR3 extends over 14 amino acids. The sequence came from a man aged 18 to 29 in good health and CMV-seronegative. Sequenced: PBMCs. The chain employs TRBV29-1 and TRBJ1-5, with D possibly TRBD1 on 5 matching bases. The CDR3 bases are TGCAGCGTGAGCCTGACAGTTAGCAATCAGCCCCAGCATTTT. As protein: CSVSLTVSNQPQHF.